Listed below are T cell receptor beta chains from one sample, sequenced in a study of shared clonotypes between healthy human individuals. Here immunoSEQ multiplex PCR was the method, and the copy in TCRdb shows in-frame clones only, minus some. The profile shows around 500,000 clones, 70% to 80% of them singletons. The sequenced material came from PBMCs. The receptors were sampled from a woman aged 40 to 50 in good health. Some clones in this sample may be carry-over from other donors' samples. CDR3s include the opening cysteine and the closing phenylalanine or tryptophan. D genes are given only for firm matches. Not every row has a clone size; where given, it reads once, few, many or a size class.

CDR3nt: TGTGCCAGCAGTTTAATAGCTGAGCAGTTCTTC
CDR3aa: CASSLIAEQFF
d_gene: NA
j_gene: TRBJ2-1
v_gene: TRBV28
abundance: NA

CDR3nt: TGTGCCAGCAGTAAGGGGGCTTACGAGCAGTACTTC
CDR3aa: CASSKGAYEQYF
d_gene: TRBD1
j_gene: TRBJ2-7
v_gene: TRBV28
abundance: NA

CDR3nt: TGCGCCAGCAGCCACCCTCTTCGGGCAGAGAATACGCAGTATTTT
CDR3aa: CASSHPLRAENTQYF
d_gene: NA
j_gene: TRBJ2-3
v_gene: TRBV4-1
abundance: NA

CDR3nt: TGCGCCAGCAGCTTAAGGGGTGGCACTGAAGCCTTATTT
CDR3aa: CASSLRGGTEALF
d_gene: NA
j_gene: TRBJ1-1
v_gene: TRBV5-1
abundance: once

CDR3nt: TGTGCCAGCAGCTTAGCGGCTAGCGGGAGTTACGAGCAGTACTTC
CDR3aa: CASSLAASGSYEQYF
d_gene: TRBD2
j_gene: TRBJ2-7
v_gene: TRBV7-9
abundance: NA

CDR3nt: TGTGCCTGGAGTGGACTAGCGGGAGAGATCACCGGGGAGCTGTTTTTT
CDR3aa: CAWSGLAGEITGELFF
d_gene: TRBD2
j_gene: TRBJ2-2
v_gene: TRBV30
abundance: NA

CDR3nt: TGTGCCAGCAGCCAAGAACTGACCTACGAGCAGTACTTC
CDR3aa: CASSQELTYEQYF
d_gene: NA
j_gene: TRBJ2-7
v_gene: TRBV14
abundance: NA

CDR3nt: TGCGCCAGCAGTTTAGGTGCTTGGGAAAATCAGCCCCAGCATTTT
CDR3aa: CASSLGAWENQPQHF
d_gene: NA
j_gene: TRBJ1-5
v_gene: TRBV10-2
abundance: NA

CDR3nt: TGTGCCAGTAGTATCGGGACCATAGCTCGAGAGACCCAGTACTTC
CDR3aa: CASSIGTIARETQYF
d_gene: NA
j_gene: TRBJ2-5
v_gene: TRBV19
abundance: NA

CDR3nt: TGTGCCAGCAGTCAGGGGAGTCGCAATTCACCCCTCCACTTT
CDR3aa: CASSQGSRNSPLHF
d_gene: NA
j_gene: TRBJ1-6
v_gene: TRBV6-4
abundance: few

CDR3nt: TGTGCCAGCAGCTTAAGTCCGGGAGGGAACAATGAGCAGTTCTTC
CDR3aa: CASSLSPGGNNEQFF
d_gene: TRBD2
j_gene: TRBJ2-1
v_gene: TRBV7-3
abundance: NA

CDR3nt: TGTGCCAGCAGCCCCCAACCGAACACTGAAGCTTTCTTT
CDR3aa: CASSPQPNTEAFF
d_gene: NA
j_gene: TRBJ1-1
v_gene: TRBV4-2
abundance: few

CDR3nt: TGTGCCAGCAGTGCCGCGGGCGGGGACTACAATGAGCAGTTCTTC
CDR3aa: CASSAAGGDYNEQFF
d_gene: NA
j_gene: TRBJ2-1
v_gene: TRBV6-4
abundance: NA

CDR3nt: TGTGCCAGCACCCCGTTTACTGGGGTTAGCACAGATACGCAGTATTTT
CDR3aa: CASTPFTGVSTDTQYF
d_gene: NA
j_gene: TRBJ2-3
v_gene: TRBV28
abundance: once

CDR3nt: TGTGCCAGCACCGACTGGGCTAGCAGTGGTGAGCAGTTCTTC
CDR3aa: CASTDWASSGEQFF
d_gene: NA
j_gene: TRBJ2-1
v_gene: TRBV11-2
abundance: NA

CDR3nt: TGTGCCAGCAGTAAACCGGGACTAGCGGGAGCCGCCTCCTACAATGAGCAGTTCTTC
CDR3aa: CASSKPGLAGAASYNEQFF
d_gene: TRBD2
j_gene: TRBJ2-1
v_gene: TRBV28
abundance: NA

CDR3nt: TGTGCCAGCAGTGACAACGCGGGATCCTACAATGAGCAGTTCTTC
CDR3aa: CASSDNAGSYNEQFF
d_gene: NA
j_gene: TRBJ2-1
v_gene: TRBV6-4
abundance: NA

CDR3nt: TGTGCCAGCAGTTTGATCGGTGTAATCAATGAGCAGTTCTTC
CDR3aa: CASSLIGVINEQFF
d_gene: NA
j_gene: TRBJ2-1
v_gene: TRBV28
abundance: NA

CDR3nt: TGTGCCAGCAGTGAAGCGCTTCCAGGGCTGCGCATGAACACTGAAGCTTTCTTT
CDR3aa: CASSEALPGLRMNTEAFF
d_gene: NA
j_gene: TRBJ1-1
v_gene: TRBV2
abundance: NA

CDR3nt: TGCAGCGTTGACACAGGGGCCTACGAGCAGTACTTC
CDR3aa: CSVDTGAYEQYF
d_gene: TRBD1
j_gene: TRBJ2-7
v_gene: TRBV29-1
abundance: NA

CDR3nt: TGTGCCAGTAGTACGAGGGGAGATCAGCCCCAGCATTTT
CDR3aa: CASSTRGDQPQHF
d_gene: NA
j_gene: TRBJ1-5
v_gene: TRBV19
abundance: NA

CDR3nt: TGTGCCAGCAGCTTAGGGCCGGGACAGCCGTCGGTACCCGGGGAGCTGTTTTTT
CDR3aa: CASSLGPGQPSVPGELFF
d_gene: TRBD1
j_gene: TRBJ2-2
v_gene: TRBV7-6
abundance: NA

CDR3nt: TGCGCCAGCAGCTTGGTCGCGGGAGTCCACAATGAGCAGTTCTTC
CDR3aa: CASSLVAGVHNEQFF
d_gene: TRBD2
j_gene: TRBJ2-1
v_gene: TRBV5-1
abundance: NA

CDR3nt: TGTGCCAGCAGCCCCCGGACAATAAGGTATGGCTACACCTTC
CDR3aa: CASSPRTIRYGYTF
d_gene: NA
j_gene: TRBJ1-2
v_gene: TRBV7-3
abundance: NA

CDR3nt: TGTGCCAGCAGCCCCGGGGGCTCCTACAATGAGCAGTTCTTC
CDR3aa: CASSPGGSYNEQFF
d_gene: NA
j_gene: TRBJ2-1
v_gene: TRBV11-1
abundance: NA

CDR3nt: TGTGCCAGTAGTATTAGCAGGACTACTAATGAAAAACTGTTTTTT
CDR3aa: CASSISRTTNEKLFF
d_gene: NA
j_gene: TRBJ1-4
v_gene: TRBV19
abundance: NA

CDR3nt: TGTGCCAGCAGCCCTGGGGCTAGCGGGAGGGAGACCCAGTACTTC
CDR3aa: CASSPGASGRETQYF
d_gene: TRBD2
j_gene: TRBJ2-5
v_gene: TRBV5-4
abundance: NA

CDR3nt: TGTGCCAGCAGCTTAAACAGGGGGAGCTCCTACGAGCAGTACTTC
CDR3aa: CASSLNRGSSYEQYF
d_gene: TRBD1
j_gene: TRBJ2-7
v_gene: TRBV11-2
abundance: once

CDR3nt: TGTGCCAGCAGCTTAGCGGCGGCTAGCGGCACCGGGGAGCTGTTTTTT
CDR3aa: CASSLAAASGTGELFF
d_gene: TRBD2
j_gene: TRBJ2-2
v_gene: TRBV7-8
abundance: NA

CDR3nt: TGTGCCAGCAGCTCGGGACAGGGGTGGAATGAAAAACTGTTTTTT
CDR3aa: CASSSGQGWNEKLFF
d_gene: TRBD1
j_gene: TRBJ1-4
v_gene: TRBV9
abundance: NA

CDR3nt: TGTGCCAGCAGCTTAATGGCGGGAGGGCTCGAGCAGTTCTTC
CDR3aa: CASSLMAGGLEQFF
d_gene: TRBD2
j_gene: TRBJ2-1
v_gene: TRBV11-3
abundance: NA

CDR3nt: TGCGCCAGCAGCTCTCTGGGGGCAGGGGACTATGGCTACACCTTC
CDR3aa: CASSSLGAGDYGYTF
d_gene: NA
j_gene: TRBJ1-2
v_gene: TRBV5-1
abundance: few

CDR3nt: TGTGCCAGCAGCTCGACTAGCGGGAGGGGGTCCTACAATGAGCAGTTCTTC
CDR3aa: CASSSTSGRGSYNEQFF
d_gene: TRBD2
j_gene: TRBJ2-1
v_gene: TRBV5-4
abundance: NA

CDR3nt: TGTGCCAGCAGCTTATACGGGGCCTACGAGCAGTACTTC
CDR3aa: CASSLYGAYEQYF
d_gene: NA
j_gene: TRBJ2-7
v_gene: TRBV7-9
abundance: NA

CDR3nt: TGTGCCAGTAGTATGGATAACGGCAAAGAGACCCAGTACTTC
CDR3aa: CASSMDNGKETQYF
d_gene: NA
j_gene: TRBJ2-5
v_gene: TRBV19
abundance: NA

CDR3nt: TGTGCCAGCAGCCCAGAGCCGGGACATTTTTCCTACGAGCAGTACTTC
CDR3aa: CASSPEPGHFSYEQYF
d_gene: NA
j_gene: TRBJ2-7
v_gene: TRBV9
abundance: many

CDR3nt: TGTGCCAGCTCACCAGCACTAGCGGATAACTCCTACAATGAGCAGTTCTTC
CDR3aa: CASSPALADNSYNEQFF
d_gene: TRBD2
j_gene: TRBJ2-1
v_gene: TRBV18
abundance: NA

CDR3nt: TGTGCCAGCAGTTACTCGGGGCCTATGAACACTGAAGCTTTCTTT
CDR3aa: CASSYSGPMNTEAFF
d_gene: NA
j_gene: TRBJ1-1
v_gene: TRBV6-6
abundance: NA

CDR3nt: TGCGCCAGCAGCCAAGATCCAGGGACTTCTGGGGCCAACGTCCTGACTTTC
CDR3aa: CASSQDPGTSGANVLTF
d_gene: NA
j_gene: TRBJ2-6
v_gene: TRBV5-4
abundance: NA

CDR3nt: TGCGCCAGCAGCTTGGCCTCCACCCTTGGAAACACCATATATTTT
CDR3aa: CASSLASTLGNTIYF
d_gene: NA
j_gene: TRBJ1-3
v_gene: TRBV5-1
abundance: NA

CDR3nt: TGTGCCAGTAGTATTCAAGATACGCAGTATTTT
CDR3aa: CASSIQDTQYF
d_gene: NA
j_gene: TRBJ2-3
v_gene: TRBV19
abundance: NA

CDR3nt: TGTGCCAGCAGCGTGATTGATGGTTACGAGCAGTACTTC
CDR3aa: CASSVIDGYEQYF
d_gene: NA
j_gene: TRBJ2-7
v_gene: TRBV9
abundance: many

CDR3nt: TGTGCCAGCAGTGACTCGGGGACTGGTGGCTACACCTTC
CDR3aa: CASSDSGTGGYTF
d_gene: NA
j_gene: TRBJ1-2
v_gene: TRBV6-6
abundance: NA

CDR3nt: TGTGCCAGCAGGGGGACAGGGCTAATGGAGACCCAGTACTTC
CDR3aa: CASRGTGLMETQYF
d_gene: TRBD1
j_gene: TRBJ2-5
v_gene: TRBV27
abundance: NA

CDR3nt: TGTGCCAGCTCACCCACGACAGGACAGGACGAGCAGTACTTC
CDR3aa: CASSPTTGQDEQYF
d_gene: TRBD1
j_gene: TRBJ2-7
v_gene: TRBV18
abundance: NA

CDR3nt: TGTGCCAGCACCCCCCAGGGGGCCGGGGAGCTGTTTTTT
CDR3aa: CASTPQGAGELFF
d_gene: TRBD1
j_gene: TRBJ2-2
v_gene: TRBV2
abundance: NA

CDR3nt: TGCAGCGTTGAGGGGATCGACAGCCAACCTTACAATGAGCAGTTCTTC
CDR3aa: CSVEGIDSQPYNEQFF
d_gene: NA
j_gene: TRBJ2-1
v_gene: TRBV29-1
abundance: NA

CDR3nt: TGCGCCAGCAGCCTCACGGGTGCAGAGACCCAGTACTTC
CDR3aa: CASSLTGAETQYF
d_gene: NA
j_gene: TRBJ2-5
v_gene: TRBV5-1
abundance: NA

CDR3nt: TGTGCCAGCTCACCGAGGGCAGATACCTACGAGCAGTACTTC
CDR3aa: CASSPRADTYEQYF
d_gene: NA
j_gene: TRBJ2-7
v_gene: TRBV18
abundance: NA

CDR3nt: TGTGCCAGCAGTTCCTATGGGGCAGCGAACACTGAAGCTTTCTTT
CDR3aa: CASSSYGAANTEAFF
d_gene: NA
j_gene: TRBJ1-1
v_gene: TRBV28
abundance: NA

CDR3nt: TGTGCCAGCTCACCACCCTCCGATTCCTCTGGGGCCAACGTCCTGACTTTC
CDR3aa: CASSPPSDSSGANVLTF
d_gene: NA
j_gene: TRBJ2-6
v_gene: TRBV18
abundance: NA

CDR3nt: TGCAGTGCCGCGGCGGAGGCCCAGTACTTC
CDR3aa: CSAAAEAQYF
d_gene: NA
j_gene: TRBJ2-5
v_gene: TRBV20-1
abundance: NA

CDR3nt: TGTGCCATCAGTGAGGGACTCCCTTCGAACACCGGGGAGCTGTTTTTT
CDR3aa: CAISEGLPSNTGELFF
d_gene: NA
j_gene: TRBJ2-2
v_gene: TRBV10-3
abundance: NA

CDR3nt: TGTGCCAGCAGCCCGATAGGGGCCTTTTACAATGAGCAGTTCTTC
CDR3aa: CASSPIGAFYNEQFF
d_gene: NA
j_gene: TRBJ2-1
v_gene: TRBV9
abundance: NA

CDR3nt: TGTGCCAGTAGTATACCCCCGGGGACAGGGGGCCGCAATCAGCCCCAGCATTTT
CDR3aa: CASSIPPGTGGRNQPQHF
d_gene: TRBD1
j_gene: TRBJ1-5
v_gene: TRBV19
abundance: once